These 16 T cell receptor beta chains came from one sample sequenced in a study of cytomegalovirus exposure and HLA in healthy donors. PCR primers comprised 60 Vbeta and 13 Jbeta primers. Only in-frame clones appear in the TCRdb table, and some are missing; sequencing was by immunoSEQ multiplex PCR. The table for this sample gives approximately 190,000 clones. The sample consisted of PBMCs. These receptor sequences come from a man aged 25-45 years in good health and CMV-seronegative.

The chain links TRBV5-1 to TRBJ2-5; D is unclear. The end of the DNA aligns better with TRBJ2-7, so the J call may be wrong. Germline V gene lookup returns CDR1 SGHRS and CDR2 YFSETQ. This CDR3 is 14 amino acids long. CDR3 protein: CASSLVSISYEQYF. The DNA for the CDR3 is TGCGCCAGCAGCTTGGTATCGATATCCTACGAGCAGTACTTC.

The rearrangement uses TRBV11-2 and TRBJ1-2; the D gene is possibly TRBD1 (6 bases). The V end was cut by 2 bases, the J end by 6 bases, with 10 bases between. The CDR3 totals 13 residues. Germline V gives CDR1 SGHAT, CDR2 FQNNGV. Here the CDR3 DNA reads TGTGCCAGCAGCTTAACACAGGGCAATGGCTACACCTTC. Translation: CASSLTQGNGYTF.

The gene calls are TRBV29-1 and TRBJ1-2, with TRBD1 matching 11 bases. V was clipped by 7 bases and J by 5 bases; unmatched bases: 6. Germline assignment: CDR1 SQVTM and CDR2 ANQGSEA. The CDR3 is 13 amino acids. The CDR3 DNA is TGCAGCGCTTTGGACAGGGGGCTTTATGGCTACACCTTC. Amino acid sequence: CSALDRGLYGYTF. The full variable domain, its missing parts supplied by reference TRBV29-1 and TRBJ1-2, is SAVISQKPSRDICQRGTSLTIQCQVDSQVTMMFWYRQQPGQSLTLIATANQGSEATYESGFVIDKFPISRPNLTFSTLTVSNMSPEDSSIYLCSALDRGLYGYTFGSGTRLTVV.

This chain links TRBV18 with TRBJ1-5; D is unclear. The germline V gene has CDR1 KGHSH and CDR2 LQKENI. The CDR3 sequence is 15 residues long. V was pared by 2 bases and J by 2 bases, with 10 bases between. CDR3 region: CASSPESLGNQPQHF. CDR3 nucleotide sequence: TGTGCCAGCTCACCAGAATCCTTAGGCAATCAGCCCCAGCATTTT.

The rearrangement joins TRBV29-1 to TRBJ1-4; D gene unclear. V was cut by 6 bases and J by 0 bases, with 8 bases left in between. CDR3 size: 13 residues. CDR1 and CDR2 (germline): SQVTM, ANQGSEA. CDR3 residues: CSVHGATNEKLFF. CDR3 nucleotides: TGCAGCGTCCACGGGGCAACTAATGAAAAACTGTTTTTT.

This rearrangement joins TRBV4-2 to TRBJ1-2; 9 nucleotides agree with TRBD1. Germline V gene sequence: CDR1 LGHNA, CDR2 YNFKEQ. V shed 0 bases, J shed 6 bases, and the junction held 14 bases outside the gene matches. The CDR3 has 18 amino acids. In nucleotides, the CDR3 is TGTGCCAGCAGCCAAGATCCCGATTCTCGGGACAGGGCTGATGGCTACACCTTC. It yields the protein CASSQDPDSRDRADGYTF.

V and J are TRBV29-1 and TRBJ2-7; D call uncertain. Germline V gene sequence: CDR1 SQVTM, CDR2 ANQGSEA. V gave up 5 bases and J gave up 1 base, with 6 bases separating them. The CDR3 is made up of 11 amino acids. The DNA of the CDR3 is TGCAGCGTTTATAGTTCCTACGAGCAGTACTTC. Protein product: CSVYSSYEQYF.

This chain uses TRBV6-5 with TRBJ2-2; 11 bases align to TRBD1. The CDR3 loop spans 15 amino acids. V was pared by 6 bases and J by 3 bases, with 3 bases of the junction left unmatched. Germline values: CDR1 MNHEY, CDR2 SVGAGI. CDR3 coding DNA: TGTGCCAGCAGAGGGGACAGGGGGTACACCGGGGAGCTGTTTTTT. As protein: CASRGDRGYTGELFF.

For the CDR3, the DNA is TGTGCCAGCAGCTTAGGCGGATGGACAGGGTCCACTGAAGCTTTCTTT. Encoded protein: CASSLGGWTGSTEAFF. V usage is TRBV7-9 and J usage is TRBJ1-1; 8 bases fit TRBD1. J was trimmed by 4 bases and V by 1 base; bases with no gene match: 8. In germline, CDR1 is SEHNR, CDR2 FQNEAQ (reference sequence). This CDR3 contains 16 residues.

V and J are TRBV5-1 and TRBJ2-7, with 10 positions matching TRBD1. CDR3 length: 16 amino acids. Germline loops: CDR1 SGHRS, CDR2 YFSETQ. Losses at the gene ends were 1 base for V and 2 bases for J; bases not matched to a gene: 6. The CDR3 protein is CASSLTGTGVPYEQYF. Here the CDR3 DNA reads TGCGCCAGCAGCTTGACCGGGACAGGGGTCCCCTACGAGCAGTACTTC. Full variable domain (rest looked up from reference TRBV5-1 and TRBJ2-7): KAGVTQTPRYLIKTRGQQVTLSCSPISGHRSVSWYQQTPGQGLQFLFEYFSETQRNKGNFPGRFSGRQFSNSRSEMNVSTLELGDSALYLCASSLTGTGVPYEQYFGPGTRLTVT.

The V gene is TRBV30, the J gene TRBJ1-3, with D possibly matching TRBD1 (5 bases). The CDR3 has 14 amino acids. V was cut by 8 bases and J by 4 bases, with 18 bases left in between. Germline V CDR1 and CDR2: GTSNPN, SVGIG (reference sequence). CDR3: CAGAGFSGGNTIYF. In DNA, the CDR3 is TGTGCCGGGGCGGGATTCTCAGGAGGAAACACCATATATTTT.

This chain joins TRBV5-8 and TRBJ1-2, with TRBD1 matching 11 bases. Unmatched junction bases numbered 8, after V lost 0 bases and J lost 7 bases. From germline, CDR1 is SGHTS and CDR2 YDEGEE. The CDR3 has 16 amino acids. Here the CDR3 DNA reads TGTGCCAGCAGCTTGGCCGGGACAGGGGGAAGAAGTGGCTACACCTTC. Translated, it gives CASSLAGTGGRSGYTF.

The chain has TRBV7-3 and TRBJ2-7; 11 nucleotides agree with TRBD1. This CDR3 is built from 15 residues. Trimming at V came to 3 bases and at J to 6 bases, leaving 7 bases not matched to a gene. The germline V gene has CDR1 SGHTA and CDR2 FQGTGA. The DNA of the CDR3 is TGTGCCAGCAGCTTGACCGGGACAGGGGGTTTCGAGCAGTACTTC. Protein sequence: CASSLTGTGGFEQYF. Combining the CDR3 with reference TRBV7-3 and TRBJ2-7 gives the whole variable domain GAGVSQTPSNKVTEKGKYVELRCDPISGHTALYWYRQSLGQGPEFLIYFQGTGAADDSGLPNDRFFAVRPEGSVSTLKIQRTERGDSAVYLCASSLTGTGGFEQYFGPGTRLTVT.

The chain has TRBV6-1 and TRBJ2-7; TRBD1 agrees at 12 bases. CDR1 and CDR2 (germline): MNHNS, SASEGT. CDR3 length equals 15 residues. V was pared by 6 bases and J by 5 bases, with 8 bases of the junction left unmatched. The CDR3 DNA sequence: TGTGCCAGCAGAAAGGGACAGGGGGCTATCGACGAGCAGTACTTC. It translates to CASRKGQGAIDEQYF.

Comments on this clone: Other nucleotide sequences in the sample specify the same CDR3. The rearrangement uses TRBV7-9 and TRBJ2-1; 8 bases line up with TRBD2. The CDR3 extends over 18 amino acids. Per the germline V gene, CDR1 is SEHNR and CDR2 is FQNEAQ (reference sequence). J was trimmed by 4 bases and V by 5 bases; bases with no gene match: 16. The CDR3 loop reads CASSRDGARGASYNEQFF. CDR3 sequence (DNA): TGTGCCAGCAGCCGAGACGGAGCGCGGGGGGCGAGTTACAATGAGCAGTTCTTC. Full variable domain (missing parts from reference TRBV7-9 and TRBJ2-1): DTGVSQNPRHKITKRGQNVTFRCDPISEHNRLYWYRQTLGQGPEFLTYFQNEAQLEKSRLLSDRFSAERPKGSFSTLEIQRTEQGDSAMYLCASSRDGARGASYNEQFFGPGTRLTVL.

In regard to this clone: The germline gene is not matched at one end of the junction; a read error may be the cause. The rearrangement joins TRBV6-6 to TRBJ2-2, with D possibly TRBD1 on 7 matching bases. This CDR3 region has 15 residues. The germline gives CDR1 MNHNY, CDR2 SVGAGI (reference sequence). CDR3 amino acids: CAGSYSGGPTGELFF. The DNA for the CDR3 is TGTGCCGGCAGTTATTCAGGGGGGCCCACCGGGGAGCTGTTTTTT.